Listed below are T cell receptor beta chains from one sample, sequenced in a study of radiation and T cells in renal cell carcinoma. Produced via immunoSEQ multiplex PCR; TCRdb's table is partial and in-frame only. Among approximately 140,000 clones listed, about 88% were seen once. Sample: blood, taken from a patient whose treatment included radiotherapy and nephrectomy. All receptors come from a woman aged 65 to 85 with renal cell carcinoma. Each CDR3 is given with its conserved first and last residue. D genes are given only for firm matches. Clone size is stated in some rows and not others, as once, few, many or a class when expanded.

D gene,J gene,V gene,clone size,CDR3 DNA,CDR3 protein
NA,TRBJ1-4,TRBV2,once,TGTGCCAGCAGTGAGACATGGGGTGAAAAACTGTTTTTT,CASSETWGEKLFF
NA,TRBJ1-2,TRBV6-5,few,TGTGCCAGCAGTTACTCCGGGCAGGTCAGGGGCTACACCTTC,CASSYSGQVRGYTF
NA,TRBJ2-7,TRBV19,NA,TGTGCCAGTAGTATAGGAGGGGGGACGGCCGAGCAGTACTTC,CASSIGGGTAEQYF
NA,TRBJ1-1,TRBV19,NA,TGTGCCAGTACCTACCAGGGACGCATGAACACTGAAGCTTTCTTT,CASTYQGRMNTEAFF
TRBD2,TRBJ2-7,TRBV4-2,NA,TGTGCCAGCAGCCAAGATCCTATGGGGGGGGACTACGAGCAGTACTTC,CASSQDPMGGDYEQYF
NA,TRBJ1-1,TRBV19,few,TGTGCCAGTACTGGTTTTACTGAAGCTTTCTTT,CASTGFTEAFF
NA,TRBJ2-7,TRBV20-1,NA,TGCAGTGCTAGAGCCTCCCCCGAGCAGTACTTC,CSARASPEQYF
NA,TRBJ1-4,TRBV7-6,once,TGTGCCAGCAGCTTAGTCTGGGGTGAAAAACTGTTTTTT,CASSLVWGEKLFF
NA,TRBJ1-2,TRBV4-3,NA,TGCGCCAGCAGTCGGGGGCAGGCCAACTATGGCTACACCTTC,CASSRGQANYGYTF
NA,TRBJ2-5,TRBV5-4,NA,TGTGCCAGCAGCATGGCCCTAGAAGAGACCCAGTACTTC,CASSMALEETQYF
NA,TRBJ1-1,TRBV7-2,NA,TGTGCCAGCAGCGCTGGCTCCATGAACACTGAAGCTTTCTTT,CASSAGSMNTEAFF
NA,TRBJ2-5,TRBV30,NA,TGTGCCTGGAGTGGCGGGACAGTCCAAGAGACCCAGTACTTC,CAWSGGTVQETQYF
NA,TRBJ1-1,TRBV19,NA,TGTGCCAGTAGTATCGGGCCAGGCCTGAGGGACACTGAAGCTTTCTTT,CASSIGPGLRDTEAFF
TRBD2,TRBJ2-5,TRBV11-3,NA,TGTGCCAGCAGCCCCTCCTACCCGGGACTACTCCAAGAGACCCAGTACTTC,CASSPSYPGLLQETQYF
TRBD1,TRBJ1-1,TRBV28,NA,TGTGCCAGCAGTCCCGACAGGGAGAACACTGAAGCTTTCTTT,CASSPDRENTEAFF
TRBD2,TRBJ2-7,TRBV7-2,NA,TGTGCCAGCAGCTTAGGGGGGGGTCCCTACGAGCAGTACTTC,CASSLGGGPYEQYF